This TCR beta chain was captured in a study of cytomegalovirus exposure and HLA in healthy donors (dated by TCRdb to about 2017). General notes on the study: A later analysis indicated that the 90 to 150 validation repertoires were generated on the platform also employed for the 666 repertoires of the first cohort. The aim of the study was to test whether cataloging public T cell receptors could identify signatures of past pathogen exposure. In addition to the first cohort of 500 to 850 subjects, a separate validation cohort of 100 to 150 different subjects was used. To predict cytomegalovirus infection status, the study brought together high-throughput TCR immunosequencing, statistical association of individual TCRs with disease status, and machine learning. Paper-wide results and their limitations: In a later analysis, TCRs clustered in the first cohort were found to also tend to co-occur in the 110 or so validation repertoires, with 90% to 95% of cluster scores above 0. The study listed 164 TCR beta chains as associated with cytomegalovirus. The classifier was reported to diagnose cytomegalovirus status with high specificity and sensitivity in both the original and validation cohorts. Most TCR sequences were observed very rarely across donors, whereas some public TCRs were present in many individuals. The validation cohort had no HLA typing available for a later analysis, so co-occurrence within that cohort was assessed over all 130 or so repertoires. The authors suggested that the approach could potentially be generalized to other disease states and immunological phenotypes. In vitro tests confirmed that a few of the cytomegalovirus-associated TCR beta chains recognize cytomegalovirus antigens.

This clone was seen a single time. Its antigen is unknown. No per-base quality is available; no much larger clone lies one base away. Receptor libraries were prepared by the immunoSEQ multiplex PCR assay. The original pipeline was this. A statistical classification framework was built for diagnosing cytomegalovirus status from the catalog of TCR beta chain sequences. The source is immuneACCESS, and TCRdb retained only in-frame sequences with V and J called. Part of the clones is not carried over; for the studies checked, unresolved V genes explain less than half of this, and the remainder is unexplained. That table gives V, J and clone size, and the DNA gave D and trimming. The sample table shows roughly 120,000 clones, and roughly 90% are seen once. About 6% of the sample comes from the top ten. The germline V end is reduced by 5 bases and the J end by 0 bases; junction bases left unmatched: 2. The CDR3 runs 16 residues from the cysteine to the phenylalanine. The kept DNA is CDR3 alone, 48 bases in frame from the first base. The CDR1 and CDR2 encoded by the germline V gene (reference sequence) are SEHNR and FQNEAQ.

The donors belonged to the validation cohort of roughly 120 subjects, which was separate from the roughly 670-subject first cohort. Recombination connected TRBV7-9 to TRBJ1-4; 11 bases in the junction line up with TRBD1. Sequencing was done on a sample of PBMCs. The sequence came from a woman aged 18-30 years in good health and CMV-seropositive. The DNA sequence follows: TGTGCCAGCAGCCCGGGACAGGGGGCAACTAATGAAAAACTGTTTTTT. This sequence encodes CASSPGQGATNEKLFF.